Listed here is a single TCR beta chain. The antigen is undetermined. This record belongs to a study of T-cell memory formation after mild COVID-19. On the study more broadly: The two donors had largely donor-specific TCR clusters. Notes on the study in general: Pre-infection memory showed some responding clones, and this suggested that cross-reactive memory joined.

Each CDR3 protein gets one entry after TCRdb re-called the 5' RACE reads with MiXCR. The sample has approximately 500,000 distinct CDR3 sequences; 20% to 30% are singletons. The V and J ends lost 1 base and 9 bases, in that order; junction bases with no gene match: 17. Germline V gives CDR1 SQVTM, CDR2 ANQGSEA. This CDR3 is 17 amino acids long. This clonotype was obtained from an adult woman who had mild COVID-19 (a few samples of this study predate the infection). Cell type and time point are not known. This chain connects TRBV29-1 to TRBJ2-1, with 8 bases lining up with TRBD1. Specimen: PBMCs or a T cell subset sorted from them (not recorded which). Here the CDR3 reads CSVEVQDRADIWFEQFF. The DNA for the CDR3 is TGCAGCGTTGAAGTACAGGACAGGGCGGACATATGGTTTGAGCAGTTCTTC.